This T cell receptor beta chain derives from a study of blood T cell repertoires in COVID-19. Profiled with immunoSEQ multiplex PCR; TCRdb holds only in-frame clones, not every one. The profile covers about 250,000 clones, with 86% appearing a single time and 1.5% to 2% taken by the ten largest. Per the germline V gene, CDR1 is SGHTA and CDR2 is FQGTGA. The CDR3 loop spans 17 amino acids. V was pared by 5 bases and J by 5 bases, with 11 bases of the junction left unmatched. The sample taken for sequencing was PBMCs or T cells enriched from blood (not recorded which). The chain combines TRBV7-3 with TRBJ2-5, with TRBD2 matching 13 bases. The TCR originated in a man aged 35 to 55 who had recovered from COVID-19. The CDR3 DNA reads as TGTGCCAGCAGCCTCACTAGCGGGGGGGCCGAAGGGGAGACCCAGTACTTC. Translating it yields CASSLTSGGAEGETQYF.